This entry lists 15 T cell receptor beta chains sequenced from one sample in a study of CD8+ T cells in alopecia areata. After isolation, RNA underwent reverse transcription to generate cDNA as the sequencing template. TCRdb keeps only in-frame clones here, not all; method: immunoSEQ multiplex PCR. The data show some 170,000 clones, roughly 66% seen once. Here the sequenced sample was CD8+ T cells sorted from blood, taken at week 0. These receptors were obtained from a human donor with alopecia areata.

This CDR3 reads CASSQSDTQYF. CDR3 sequence (DNA): TGTGCCAGCAGCCAGTCAGATACGCAGTATTTT. The chain is built from TRBV4-2 and TRBJ2-3, with no clear D. V was pared by 3 bases and J by 4 bases, with 2 bases between. CDR1 and CDR2 (germline): LGHNA, YNFKEQ. The CDR3 runs to 11 residues.

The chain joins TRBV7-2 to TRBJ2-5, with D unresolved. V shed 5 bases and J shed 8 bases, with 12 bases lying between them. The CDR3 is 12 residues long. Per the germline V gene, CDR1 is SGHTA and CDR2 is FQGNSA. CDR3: CASSQTADTQYF. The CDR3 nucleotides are TGTGCCAGCAGCCAAACCGCGGATACCCAGTACTTC.

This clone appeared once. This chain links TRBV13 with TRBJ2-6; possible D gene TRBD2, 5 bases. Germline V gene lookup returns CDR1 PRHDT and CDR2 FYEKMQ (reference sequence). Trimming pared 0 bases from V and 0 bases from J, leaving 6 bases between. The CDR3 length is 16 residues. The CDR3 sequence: CASSLGTNSGANVLTF. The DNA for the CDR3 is TGTGCCAGCAGCTTAGGGACTAACTCTGGGGCCAACGTCCTGACTTTC.

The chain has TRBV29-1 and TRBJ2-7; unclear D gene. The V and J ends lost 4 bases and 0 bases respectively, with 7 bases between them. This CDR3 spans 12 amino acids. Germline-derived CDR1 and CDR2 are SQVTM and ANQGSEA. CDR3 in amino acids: CSVVLSSYEQYF. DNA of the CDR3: TGCAGCGTTGTTCTGAGCTCCTACGAGCAGTACTTC.

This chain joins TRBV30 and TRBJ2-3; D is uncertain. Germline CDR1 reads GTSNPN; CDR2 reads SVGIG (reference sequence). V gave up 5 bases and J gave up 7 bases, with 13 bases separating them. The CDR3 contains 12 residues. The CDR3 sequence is CAWSLGFNTQYF. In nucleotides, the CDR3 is TGTGCCTGGTCATTGGGGTTCAATACGCAGTATTTT. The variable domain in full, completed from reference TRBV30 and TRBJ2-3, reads SQTIHQWPATLVQPVGSPLSLECTVEGTSNPNLYWYRQAAGRGLQLLFYSVGIGQISSEVPQNLSASRPQDRQFILSSKKLLLSDSGFYLCAWSLGFNTQYFGPGTRLTVL.

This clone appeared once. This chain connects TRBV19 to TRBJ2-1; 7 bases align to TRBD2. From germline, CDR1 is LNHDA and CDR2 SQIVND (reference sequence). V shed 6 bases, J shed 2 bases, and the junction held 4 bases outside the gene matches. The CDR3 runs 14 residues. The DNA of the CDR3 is TGTGCCAGTAGCGGGGGGTCCCCCTACAATGAGCAGTTCTTC. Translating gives CASSGGSPYNEQFF.

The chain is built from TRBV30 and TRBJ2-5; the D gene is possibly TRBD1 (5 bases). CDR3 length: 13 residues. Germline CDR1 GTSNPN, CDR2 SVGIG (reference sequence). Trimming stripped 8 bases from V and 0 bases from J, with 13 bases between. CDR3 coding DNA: TGTGCCCACCTCTCAGGGAACCAAGAGACCCAGTACTTC. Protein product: CAHLSGNQETQYF.

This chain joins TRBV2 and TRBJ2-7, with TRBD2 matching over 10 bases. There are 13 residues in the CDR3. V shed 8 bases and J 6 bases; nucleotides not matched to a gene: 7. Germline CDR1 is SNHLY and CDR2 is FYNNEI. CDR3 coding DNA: TGTGCCAGCGAACTAGCGGGGCCTCGCGAGCAGTACTTC. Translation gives CASELAGPREQYF.

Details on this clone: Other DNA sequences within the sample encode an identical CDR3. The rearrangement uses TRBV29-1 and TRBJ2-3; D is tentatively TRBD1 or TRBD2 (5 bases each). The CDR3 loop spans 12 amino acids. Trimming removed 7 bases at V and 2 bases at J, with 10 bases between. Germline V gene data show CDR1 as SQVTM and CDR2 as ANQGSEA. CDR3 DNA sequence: TGCAGCGGGGGACGGGCCACAGATACGCAGTATTTT. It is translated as CSGGRATDTQYF.

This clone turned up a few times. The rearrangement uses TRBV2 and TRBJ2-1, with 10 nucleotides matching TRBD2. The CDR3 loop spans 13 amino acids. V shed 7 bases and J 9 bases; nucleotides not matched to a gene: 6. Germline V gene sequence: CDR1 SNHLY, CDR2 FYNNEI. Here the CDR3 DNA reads TGTGCCAGCAAGGCGGTAGCGGGGGGTGAGCAGTTCTTC. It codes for CASKAVAGGEQFF. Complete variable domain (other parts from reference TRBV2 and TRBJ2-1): EPEVTQTPSHQVTQMGQEVILRCVPISNHLYFYWYRQILGQKVEFLVSFYNNEISEKSEIFDDQFSVERPDGSNFTLKIRSTKLEDSAMYFCASKAVAGGEQFFGPGTRLTVL.

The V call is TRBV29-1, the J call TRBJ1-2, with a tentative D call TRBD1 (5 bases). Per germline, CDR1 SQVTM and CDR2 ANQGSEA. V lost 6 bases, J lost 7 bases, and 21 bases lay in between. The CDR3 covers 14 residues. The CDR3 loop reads CSVPSQRGLGGYTF. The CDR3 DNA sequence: TGCAGCGTCCCAAGCCAGAGGGGTTTGGGTGGCTACACCTTC.

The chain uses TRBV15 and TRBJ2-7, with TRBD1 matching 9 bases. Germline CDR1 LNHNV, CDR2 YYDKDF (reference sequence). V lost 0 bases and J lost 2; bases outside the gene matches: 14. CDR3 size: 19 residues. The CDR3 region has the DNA TGTGCCACCAGCAGAGAGGGGACAGGGTTGGTGGGGGGAGCCTACGAGCAGTACTTC. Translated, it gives CATSREGTGLVGGAYEQYF.

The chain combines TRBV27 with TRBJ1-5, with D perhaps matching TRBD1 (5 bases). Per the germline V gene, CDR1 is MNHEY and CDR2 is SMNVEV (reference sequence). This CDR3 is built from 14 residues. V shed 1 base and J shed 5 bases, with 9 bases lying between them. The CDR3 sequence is CASSLLEGHQPQHF. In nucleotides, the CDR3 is TGTGCCAGCAGTTTATTGGAGGGGCATCAGCCCCAGCATTTT.

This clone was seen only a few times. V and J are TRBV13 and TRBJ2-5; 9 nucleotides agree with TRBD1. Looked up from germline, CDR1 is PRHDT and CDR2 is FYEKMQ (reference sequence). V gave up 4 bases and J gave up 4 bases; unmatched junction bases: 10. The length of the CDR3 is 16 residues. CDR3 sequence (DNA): TGTGCCAGCAGCTCCTCACAGGGGGCCGAGTCAGAGACCCAGTACTTC. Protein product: CASSSSQGAESETQYF.

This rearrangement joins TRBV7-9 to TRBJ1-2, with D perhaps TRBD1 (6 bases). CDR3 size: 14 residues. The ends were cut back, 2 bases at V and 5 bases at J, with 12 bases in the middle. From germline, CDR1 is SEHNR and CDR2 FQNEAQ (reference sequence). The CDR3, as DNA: TGTGCCAGCAGCTTAAAGGGCAGGGGTTATGGCTACACCTTC. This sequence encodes CASSLKGRGYGYTF. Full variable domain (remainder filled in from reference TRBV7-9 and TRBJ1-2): DTGVSQNPRHKITKRGQNVTFRCDPISEHNRLYWYRQTLGQGPEFLTYFQNEAQLEKSRLLSDRFSAERPKGSFSTLEIQRTEQGDSAMYLCASSLKGRGYGYTFGSGTRLTVV.